The 18 T cell receptor beta chains reported below all come from one sample, sequenced in a study of molecular identifiers for immune sequencing clone quantification. Using its own MiXCR run on the PCR reads, TCRdb lists one record per CDR3 protein. The sample lists under 800,000 distinct CDR3 sequences, 25% occurring once. Material: naive CD8+ T cells from blood, with Jurkat cell RNA spiked in. Subset in this sample: FACS-sorted CD8+CD4-CCR7+CD45RA+ naive T cells. These receptor sequences come from a human donor in good health. Some libraries in this study had Jurkat cell RNA spiked in.

The genes are TRBV2 and TRBJ1-5, with a tentative D call TRBD1 (6 bases). The CDR3 has 15 amino acids. Germline CDR1 and CDR2: SNHLY and FYNNEI. Deletions cut 7 bases from V and 2 bases from J, with 15 bases between. CDR3 protein: CASKSGRGGNQPQHF. In nucleotides, the CDR3 is TGTGCCAGCAAGTCTGGCAGGGGAGGCAATCAGCCCCAGCATTTT.

This clonotype was found many times. The V call is TRBV12-3 or TRBV12-4, the J call TRBJ2-3, with 8 bases aligning to TRBD1. The J segment lost 3 bases and the V segment lost 6 bases, leaving 5 bases of the junction unmatched. The CDR3 sequence is 14 residues long. CDR3 amino acids: CASRGRTGTDTQYF. The CDR3 nucleotides read TGTGCCAGCAGGGGAAGGACAGGGACAGATACGCAGTATTTT.

This clonotype was counted ten times or more. The rearrangement uses TRBV20-1 and TRBJ2-3; the D is unclear. V lost 0 bases, J lost 0 bases, and 7 bases lay in between. The germline V gene has CDR1 DFQATT and CDR2 SNEGSKA (reference sequence). This CDR3 region has 14 residues. For the CDR3, the DNA is TGCAGTGCTAGAGATCAGCTGAGCACAGATACGCAGTATTTT. Protein product: CSARDQLSTDTQYF.

The J gene is TRBJ2-1, the V gene TRBV27; TRBD1 matches 9 bases. The V gene's germline CDR1 is MNHEY and CDR2 SMNVEV (reference sequence). The CDR3 is made up of 15 amino acids. With 9 bases clipped from V and 9 bases from J, the junction kept 15 bases outside the gene matches. CDR3 residues: CASRQVDRGVGEQFF. CDR3 sequence (DNA): TGTGCCAGTCGACAAGTGGACAGGGGAGTGGGTGAGCAGTTCTTC.

This clonotype has a count of ten or more. The chain is built from TRBV30 and TRBJ2-3; D not certain. Germline assignment: CDR1 GTSNPN and CDR2 SVGIG (reference sequence). CDR3 size: 13 residues. Trimming cost V 0 bases and J 2 bases, with 6 bases left between them. The CDR3 protein is CAWSVVHTDTQYF. Here the CDR3 DNA reads TGTGCCTGGAGTGTAGTCCACACAGATACGCAGTATTTT.

Concerning this clonotype: Since a much larger clone is just one base distant, this may be a read error. J is TRBJ1-1 and V is TRBV30, with D unresolved. Germline-derived CDR1 and CDR2 are GTSNPN and SVGIG (reference sequence). This CDR3 is 14 amino acids long. The CDR3 loop reads CVWSVPSSGPEAFF. CDR3 coding DNA: TGTGTCTGGAGTGTACCTTCATCCGGGCCTGAAGCTTTCTTT.

This clonotype has a count of ten or more. The rearrangement joins TRBV29-1 to TRBJ1-3; D remains unclear. CDR3 length: 12 amino acids. Per the germline V gene, CDR1 is SQVTM and CDR2 is ANQGSEA. V gave up 4 bases and J gave up 4 bases, with 8 bases separating them. The CDR3 sequence: CSVASGGNTIYF. The CDR3 DNA reads as TGCAGCGTTGCTTCCGGGGGAAACACCATATATTTT. Drawing the rest from reference TRBV29-1 and TRBJ1-3, the complete variable domain is SAVISQKPSRDICQRGTSLTIQCQVDSQVTMMFWYRQQPGQSLTLIATANQGSEATYESGFVIDKFPISRPNLTFSTLTVSNMSPEDSSIYLCSVASGGNTIYFGEGSWLTVV.

This clonotype appeared many times. This chain joins TRBV4-1 and TRBJ2-3; possible D gene TRBD2, 5 bases. Trimming took off 1 base at V and 4 bases at J, with 9 bases between the two ends. The CDR3 spans 14 residues. Germline V gene sequence: CDR1 MGHRA, CDR2 YSYEKL. The CDR3, as DNA: TGCGCCAGCAGCCAAGGAGGGATCCCAGATACGCAGTATTTT. Amino acids: CASSQGGIPDTQYF.

The CDR3 spells CASTDLSHYNSPLHF. CDR3 bases: TGTGCCAGCACGGACCTCAGTCACTATAATTCACCCCTCCACTTT. The chain uses TRBV27 and TRBJ1-6; D unclear. The ends were cut back, 7 bases at V and 3 bases at J, with 13 bases in the middle. This CDR3 is 15 amino acids long. Germline values: CDR1 MNHEY, CDR2 SMNVEV (reference sequence).

This clonotype was seen repeatedly, ten times or more. The chain uses TRBV19 and TRBJ2-7; 11 bases agree with TRBD2. After removal of 5 bases from V and 4 bases from J, the junction contained 4 bases not matched to a gene. CDR1 is LNHDA, CDR2 SQIVND, per germline (reference sequence). The CDR3 consists of 14 residues. As DNA, the CDR3 is TGTGCCAGTAGTCTACTAGCGGGGGAGTACGAGCAGTACTTC. Residues: CASSLLAGEYEQYF. The full variable domain, completed using reference TRBV19 and TRBJ2-7, is DGGITQSPKYLFRKEGQNVTLSCEQNLNHDAMYWYRQDPGQGLRLIYYSQIVNDFQKGDIAEGYSVSREKKESFPLTVTSAQKNPTAFYLCASSLLAGEYEQYFGPGTRLTVT.

Comment on this clonotype: A much more abundant neighbour one base away suggests this may be a read error. The J gene is TRBJ2-3, the V gene TRBV6-1; 7 positions match TRBD1. The CDR3 runs to 15 residues. Germline CDR1 is MNHNS and CDR2 is SASEGT. The CDR3 nucleotides are TGTGACAGCAGTGAAGGACAGGACCCCACAGATACGCAGTATTTT. Residues: CDSSEGQDPTDTQYF.

This clonotype was picked up a small number of times. CDR3 amino acids: CASSPRLAGEPQNEQYF. The CDR3 coding sequence is TGTGCCAGCTCACCACGACTAGCGGGAGAACCACAGAACGAGCAGTACTTC. V is TRBV18 and J is TRBJ2-7, with 12 bases identical to TRBD2. This CDR3 is 17 amino acids long. Looked up from germline, CDR1 is KGHSH and CDR2 is LQKENI. Germline trimming cut 1 base from V and 5 bases from J; bases unmatched to any gene: 9.

This clonotype was detected many times. The rearrangement joins TRBV4-1 to TRBJ2-1, with TRBD2 identical over 8 bases. The CDR3 length is 15 residues. Germline trimming cut 3 bases from V and 12 bases from J; bases unmatched to any gene: 13. The germline gives CDR1 MGHRA, CDR2 YSYEKL. The CDR3 DNA follows: TGCGCCAGCAGCCATGCTCCTGGCGGGGGGCAAGGGCAGTTCTTC. This gives the protein CASSHAPGGGQGQFF.

The V and J genes are TRBV24-1 and TRBJ2-5; no clear D. Germline V gene data show CDR1 as KGHDR and CDR2 as SFDVKD. V was shortened by 2 bases and J by 2 bases, with 8 bases between the two germline ends. This CDR3 is built from 14 residues. The CDR3 sequence is CATSDSGSQETQYF. CDR3 in DNA: TGTGCCACCAGTGATTCAGGATCTCAAGAGACCCAGTACTTC.

This clonotype was seen repeatedly, ten times or more. This chain links TRBV3-1 with TRBJ2-3; unclear D gene. Germline lookup yields CDR1 LGHDT and CDR2 YNNKEL (reference sequence). The germline V and J ends were trimmed by 1 base and 7 bases, with 18 bases remaining between them. The CDR3 contains 16 residues. CDR3 in DNA: TGTGCCAGCAGCCAAGTTTCTGGTAAAAGGTTGAATACGCAGTATTTT. Its translation: CASSQVSGKRLNTQYF.

About this clonotype: A much bigger clone sits one base away, suggesting this may be a read error. The rearrangement joins TRBV28 to TRBJ2-3; D gene uncertain. Trimming pared 11 bases from V and 6 bases from J, leaving 21 bases between. CDR1 is MDHEN, CDR2 SYDVKM, per germline. This CDR3 has 14 residues. CDR3 sequence (DNA): TGTGCCGGCTCCTTTCGGCTTGAACCGGATACGCAGTATTTT. Residues: CAGSFRLEPDTQYF.

This chain's CDR3 is CASSAPRTGGDTQYF. Here the CDR3 DNA reads TGTGCCAGCAGCGCCCCTCGGACAGGGGGGGATACGCAGTATTTT. V usage is TRBV27 and J usage is TRBJ2-3; 10 bases fit TRBD1. The germline V gene encodes CDR1 MNHEY and CDR2 SMNVEV (reference sequence). J was trimmed by 6 bases and V by 6 bases; bases with no gene match: 9. This CDR3 comprises 15 residues.

Many counts were recorded for this clonotype. This chain joins TRBV19 and TRBJ1-1; weak D call: TRBD1 (5 bases). The V end was cut by 4 bases, the J end by 0 bases, with 30 bases between. The germline CDR1 and CDR2 sequences are LNHDA and SQIVND (reference sequence). The CDR3 runs 21 residues. The CDR3 coding sequence is TGTGCCAGTAGTACACTTTACGGGGGTCTCGGCAGCCATAAAATGAACACTGAAGCTTTCTTT. This codes for CASSTLYGGLGSHKMNTEAFF.